One and the same sample provided the 18 T cell receptor beta chains below, sequenced in a study of blood T cell repertoires in COVID-19. The method was immunoSEQ multiplex PCR; TCRdb's version includes in-frame clones alone and lacks a portion of them. The data contain 150,000 or so clones, about 86% of them singletons. Sequencing was done on a sample of peripheral blood. The receptors stem from a man in his late teens or twenties with acute or convalescent COVID-19.

The rearrangement links TRBV25-1 to TRBJ1-5, with no clear D. The CDR3 length is 12 residues. V was trimmed by 4 bases and J by 9 bases, leaving 10 bases between them. Germline CDR1 and CDR2: MGHDK and SYGVNS. CDR3 region: CASSAGMWPQHF. In DNA, the CDR3 is TGTGCCAGCAGTGCCGGTATGTGGCCCCAGCATTTT.

The V and J genes are TRBV10-2 and TRBJ1-1, with 7 bases aligning to TRBD1. The trim removed 6 bases at V and 1 base at J, leaving 5 bases unmatched. The CDR3 has 14 amino acids. Germline lookup yields CDR1 WSHSY and CDR2 SAAADI. The CDR3 bases are TGCGCCAGCAGAGGACAGGAGACGAACACTGAAGCTTTCTTT. Its translation is CASRGQETNTEAFF.

The V and J genes are TRBV7-8 and TRBJ1-5, with unresolved D. Germline lookup yields CDR1 SGHVS and CDR2 FQNEAQ. The V gene lost 5 bases and the J gene lost 3 bases, with 17 bases spanning the gap. This CDR3 spans 16 amino acids. The CDR3 coding sequence is TGTGCCAGCAGCCCCCCTGGACCGACTAACAATCAGCCCCAGCATTTT. This encodes CASSPPGPTNNQPQHF.

A single count supports this clone. V gene TRBV7-3 combines with J gene TRBJ1-1; weak D call: TRBD1 (6 bases). The germline V and J ends were trimmed by 5 bases and 5 bases, with 15 bases remaining between them. The CDR3 consists of 14 residues. Germline V gives CDR1 SGHTA, CDR2 FQGTGA. The CDR3 loop is CASSADRLGTEAFF. The CDR3 DNA sequence: TGTGCCAGCAGCGCCGACAGGCTAGGTACTGAAGCTTTCTTT.

The chain uses TRBV10-2 and TRBJ1-5; TRBD1 matches 8 bases. Germline CDR1 reads WSHSY; CDR2 reads SAAADI. Losses at the gene ends were 5 bases for V and 2 bases for J; bases not matched to a gene: 14. The CDR3 is made up of 18 amino acids. The CDR3 spells CASSKFGQGRAGNQPQHF. The CDR3 coding sequence is TGCGCCAGCAGTAAATTTGGACAGGGCCGAGCGGGCAATCAGCCCCAGCATTTT.

This rearrangement joins TRBV20-1 to TRBJ1-2, with D possibly matching TRBD1 (6 bases). This CDR3 comprises 14 residues. Trimming removed 3 bases from V and 0 bases from J, with 11 bases in between. CDR1 is DFQATT and CDR2 is SNEGSKA in the germline V gene (reference sequence). The CDR3 loop reads CSASQQGANYGYTF. CDR3 coding DNA: TGCAGTGCTAGTCAACAGGGTGCTAACTATGGCTACACCTTC.

The V and J genes are TRBV7-8 and TRBJ1-5, with 10 bases that match TRBD1. The CDR3 spans 15 residues. V was clipped by 5 bases and J by 4 bases; unmatched bases: 5. Germline CDR1 is SGHVS and CDR2 is FQNEAQ. The CDR3 DNA sequence: TGTGCCAGCAGCGCCTCGGACAGGGGGAATCAGCCCCAGCATTTT. It translates to CASSASDRGNQPQHF.

The gene calls are TRBV5-4 and TRBJ2-1; 8 nucleotides agree with TRBD1. J lost 9 bases, V lost 1 base, and 12 bases had no gene match. Germline-derived CDR1 and CDR2 are SGHNT and YYREEE (reference sequence). The CDR3 is 16 amino acids. The CDR3 nucleotides read TGTGCCAGCAGCTTGAGGGAGAATCGACAGGGGAGTGAGCAGTTCTTC. Its translation is CASSLRENRQGSEQFF.

V gene TRBV11-2 combines with J gene TRBJ1-6; D is unclear. The CDR3 has 16 amino acids. Germline assignment: CDR1 SGHAT and CDR2 FQNNGV. The V and J ends lost 1 base and 0 bases respectively, with 7 bases between them. In DNA form, the CDR3 reads TGTGCCAGCAGCTTAGTCGGGAGCTCCTATAATTCACCCCTCCACTTT. Translating gives CASSLVGSSYNSPLHF.

The V and J genes are TRBV21-1 and TRBJ1-6; the tabulated D call, TRBD1, remains unverified against the DNA. TRBV21-1 is a pseudogene segment. There are 18 residues in the CDR3. The CDR3 sequence is CASTSDRRNGSYNSPLHF. The CDR3 bases are TGTGCCAGCACCTCGGACAGGCGAAACGGCTCCTATAATTCACCCCTCCACTTT.

The chain is built from TRBV3-1 (or the pseudogene TRBV3-2) and TRBJ1-3; D unresolved. V was pared by 1 base and J by 0 bases, with 7 bases between. Germline lookup yields CDR1 LGHDT and CDR2 YNNKEL (reference sequence). This CDR3 region has 15 residues. CDR3 bases: TGTGCCAGCAGCCAAGGGCGGGGCTCTGGAAACACCATATATTTT. Protein: CASSQGRGSGNTIYF.

The V and J genes are TRBV13 and TRBJ1-6; TRBD1 aligns across 10 bases. V gave up 5 bases and J gave up 4 bases; unmatched junction bases: 8. The CDR3 runs 17 residues. The germline CDR1 and CDR2 sequences are PRHDT and FYEKMQ (reference sequence). In DNA form, the CDR3 reads TGTGCCAGCAGCCAAAGACAGGGGGCCCGGTATAATTCACCCCTCCACTTT. Translation: CASSQRQGARYNSPLHF.

The chain carries TRBV6-5 and TRBJ1-2; 9 bases are a match to TRBD1. The CDR3 totals 14 residues. Per germline, CDR1 MNHEY and CDR2 SVGAGI. V shed 6 bases and J 7 bases; nucleotides not matched to a gene: 9. This CDR3 is CASSYLRDRAGYTF. The CDR3 DNA follows: TGTGCCAGCAGCTACCTTCGGGACAGGGCTGGCTACACCTTC.

The chain has TRBV4-1 and TRBJ2-1; 9 bases map to TRBD2. This CDR3 contains 17 residues. The V gene's germline CDR1 is MGHRA and CDR2 YSYEKL. With V trimmed by 1 base and J by 1 base, 5 bases remained unmatched. The CDR3 DNA reads TGCGCCAGCAGCCAAGCGGGTAGCGGGGGTTCCTACAATGAGCAGTTCTTC. Translated: CASSQAGSGGSYNEQFF.

This clone was counted a few times. The genes are TRBV12-3 or TRBV12-4 and TRBJ1-2; 8 nucleotides line up with TRBD1. This CDR3 spans 13 amino acids. Unmatched junction bases numbered 7, after V lost 6 bases and J lost 7 bases. The CDR3 nucleotides are TGTGCCAGCAGCTCCGGACAGGGCGGTGGCTACACCTTC. This translates into CASSSGQGGGYTF.

The CDR3: CASSSTRLAGGLRETQYF. The DNA of the CDR3 is TGTGCCAGCAGCTCGACGAGACTAGCGGGGGGGTTGAGGGAGACCCAGTACTTC. The genes are TRBV7-8 and TRBJ2-5, with 14 bases aligning to TRBD2. From germline, CDR1 is SGHVS and CDR2 FQNEAQ. The CDR3 length is 18 residues. J lost 5 bases, V lost 4 bases, and 12 bases had no gene match.

The genes are TRBV9 and TRBJ2-3; D unresolved. The CDR3 consists of 14 residues. Germline CDR1 is SGDLS and CDR2 is YYNGEE. V dropped 4 bases and J dropped 6 bases, with 15 bases sitting between them. The CDR3, as DNA: TGTGCCAGCAGCCCCCTCCAGGCTGGGGATACGCAGTATTTT. It encodes CASSPLQAGDTQYF.

This rearrangement joins TRBV18 to TRBJ1-1; 8 bases are a match to TRBD1. Germline lookup yields CDR1 KGHSH and CDR2 LQKENI. Trimming took 3 bases from V and 0 from J; bases not matched to a gene: 9. This CDR3 spans 17 amino acids. The CDR3 DNA reads TGTGCCAGCTCACCCTTTGAGACAGGGGCGATGAACACTGAAGCTTTCTTT. Residues: CASSPFETGAMNTEAFF.